This passage covers 12 T cell receptor beta chains from one sample sequenced in a study of vaccination effects on CD4 cells after COVID-19 (dated 2022 in TCRdb). The protocol used for the library was the immunoSEQ multiplex PCR assay. The immuneACCESS repertoire file appears here via TCRdb, limited to in-frame rearrangements. These files lack a portion of the clones; in checked studies, under half of the deficit traces to unresolved V genes, and the cause of the others is not known. The sample table shows 40,000 to 50,000 clones, and approximately 70% are seen once. The top ten hold 25% to 35% of the sample. Antigens for these TCRs are unknown. In the ViraFEST assay, PBMC were stimulated with viral peptide pools, and TCR sequencing was then used to find antigen-specific CD4+ T cell clonotypes based on their expansion. After less than 13 days of culture, CD4+ T cells were isolated with the EasySep CD4+ T cell isolation kit. Convalescent patients had PCR-confirmed SARS-CoV-2 infection between March and December 2020, before Alpha, Beta and Delta variants emerged in the United States.

Sequences were derived from CD4+ T cells from PBMCs cultured with a peptide pool, sampled before COVID-19 vaccination. The origin of the receptors is a human donor who had a prior SARS-CoV-2 infection.

The CDR3 loop is CASSSPGRGYEKLFF. CDR3 DNA sequence: TGTGCCAGCAGCTCCCCCGGGCGCGGATACGAAAAACTGTTTTTT. This chain links TRBV13 with TRBJ1-4; D gene unclear. The germline CDR1 and CDR2 sequences are PRHDT and FYEKMQ (reference sequence). The CDR3 consists of 15 residues. Trimming took 4 bases from V and 8 from J, leaving 17 bases between them. Variable domain in full (rest from reference TRBV13 and TRBJ1-4): AAGVIQSPRHLIKEKRETATLKCYPIPRHDTVYWYQQGPGQDPQFLISFYEKMQSDKGSIPDRFSAQQFSDYHSELNMSSLELGDSALYFCASSSPGRGYEKLFFGSGTQLSVL.

This chain links TRBV11-3 with TRBJ1-1; no clear D gene. Germline V gives CDR1 SGHNT, CDR2 YENEEA. This CDR3 spans 14 amino acids. Trimming took off 0 bases at V and 0 bases at J, with 5 bases between the two ends. CDR3 sequence (DNA): TGTGCCAGCAGCTTAGACCCCTTGAACACTGAAGCTTTCTTT. Translated: CASSLDPLNTEAFF.

This clone was counted a single time. J is TRBJ2-3 and V is TRBV18; perhaps D is TRBD1 or TRBD2 (5 bases each). Germline-derived CDR1 and CDR2 are KGHSH and LQKENI. The CDR3 spans 13 residues. The V gene lost 4 bases and the J gene lost 3 bases, with 8 bases spanning the gap. This CDR3 is CASSQGPTDTQYF. CDR3 bases: TGTGCCAGCTCACAGGGACCAACAGATACGCAGTATTTT.

The chain uses TRBV2 and TRBJ1-3; D is unclear. V was clipped by 6 bases and J by 2 bases, with 5 bases between them. Germline values: CDR1 SNHLY, CDR2 FYNNEI. CDR3 size: 12 residues. CDR3 loop: CASRGAGNTIYF. The CDR3 DNA follows: TGTGCCAGCAGGGGAGCTGGAAACACCATATATTTT.

This clone has a handful of counts. The chain recombines TRBV5-1 with TRBJ2-3; D is unresolved. Trimming cost V 0 bases and J 4 bases, with 3 bases left between them. The CDR3 sequence is 12 residues long. The germline V gene has CDR1 SGHRS and CDR2 YFSETQ. CDR3 nucleotides: TGCGCCAGCAGCTTGGTAGCAGATACGCAGTATTTT. This gives the protein CASSLVADTQYF.

J is TRBJ2-7 and V is TRBV10-3, with 15 bases identical to TRBD2. The CDR3 consists of 16 residues. J was trimmed by 0 bases and V by 10 bases; bases with no gene match: 7. Germline V gives CDR1 ENHRY, CDR2 SYGVKD. The CDR3 DNA is TGTGCCACCTCCGGGACTAGCGGGAGGATCTCCTACGAGCAGTACTTC. Translating gives CATSGTSGRISYEQYF.

This clone appeared a few times. The chain recombines TRBV30 with TRBJ2-2; the match to TRBD1 covers 7 bases. CDR3 length: 14 residues. The germline CDR1 and CDR2 sequences are GTSNPN and SVGIG (reference sequence). J was trimmed by 7 bases and V by 4 bases; bases with no gene match: 9. The CDR3 DNA reads TGTGCCTGGAAATCTGTAGCAGGGGGCGGGGAGCTGTTTTTT. This codes for CAWKSVAGGGELFF.

This chain connects TRBV2 to TRBJ2-7, with D hard to call. This CDR3 is built from 12 residues. Trimming shortened V by 4 bases and J by 6 bases, and 10 bases separated the two germline ends. CDR1 and CDR2 from the germline V gene are SNHLY and FYNNEI. CDR3 sequence (DNA): TGTGCCAGCAGTGTAGGTGGCGGCGAGCAGTACTTC. Amino acid sequence: CASSVGGGEQYF.

This clone was seen once. The chain couples TRBV19 to TRBJ1-2, with D unresolved. CDR1 and CDR2 from the germline V gene are LNHDA and SQIVND (reference sequence). The CDR3 consists of 11 residues. V dropped 5 bases and J dropped 2 bases, with 3 bases sitting between them. As DNA, the CDR3 is TGTGCCAGTAGTGAAAACTATGGCTACACCTTC. Its protein is CASSENYGYTF. Complete variable domain (other parts from reference TRBV19 and TRBJ1-2): DGGITQSPKYLFRKEGQNVTLSCEQNLNHDAMYWYRQDPGQGLRLIYYSQIVNDFQKGDIAEGYSVSREKKESFPLTVTSAQKNPTAFYLCASSENYGYTFGSGTRLTVV.

The chain is built from TRBV24-1 and TRBJ2-7; a weak D match, TRBD1 (7 bases). Trimming removed 7 bases at V and 5 bases at J, with 14 bases between. The CDR3 totals 13 residues. Germline V gives CDR1 KGHDR, CDR2 SFDVKD. The CDR3 nucleotides read TGTGCCACCAGGCGGACAGGCGGGGACGAGCAGTACTTC. Translating gives CATRRTGGDEQYF.

This clone was found a few times. This chain uses TRBV18 with TRBJ1-3; TRBD1 agrees at 9 bases. The CDR3 is 18 amino acids. The germline V gene has CDR1 KGHSH and CDR2 LQKENI. With 3 bases clipped from V and 5 bases from J, the junction kept 14 bases outside the gene matches. This CDR3 reads CASSPITVRGQGRNTIYF. DNA of the CDR3: TGTGCCAGCTCACCTATAACCGTTCGGGGACAGGGTCGAAACACCATATATTTT.

V and J are TRBV9 and TRBJ2-1; D is undetermined. There are 15 residues in the CDR3. Germline V gene data show CDR1 as SGDLS and CDR2 as YYNGEE. V lost 3 bases, J lost 5 bases, and 15 bases lay in between. The DNA of the CDR3 is TGTGCCAGCAGCGCGTCTCCTAGGGAAGACAATGAGCAGTTCTTC. Protein sequence: CASSASPREDNEQFF. The full variable domain, rest sourced from reference TRBV9 and TRBJ2-1, is DSGVTQTPKHLITATGQRVTLRCSPRSGDLSVYWYQQSLDQGLQFLIQYYNGEERAKGNILERFSAQQFPDLHSELNLSSLELGDSALYFCASSASPREDNEQFFGPGTRLTVL.